Presented here are 4 T cell receptor beta chains from one specimen sequenced in a study of T cells of healthy individuals. MiXCR was run by TCRdb on the 5' RACE reads, yielding one entry per CDR3 protein. The sample has tens of thousands of distinct CDR3 sequences, 15% to 20% seen once. The receptors stem from a human donor in good health.

This clonotype has just a few counts. This sequence joins TRBV5-5 and TRBJ2-4; a weak D match, TRBD2 (6 bases). Germline-derived CDR1 and CDR2 are SGHKS and YYEKEE (reference sequence). The V end was cut by 4 bases, the J end by 9 bases, with 17 bases between. CDR3 length equals 14 residues. Written as DNA, the CDR3 is TGTGCCAGCAGCCCGCCGACGGAGGGTACCATTCAGTACTTC. Encoded protein: CASSPPTEGTIQYF.

The chain carries TRBV10-3 and TRBJ1-2; 9 nucleotides agree with TRBD1. V lost 6 bases to trimming and J lost 7 bases; unmatched junction nucleotides: 6. The CDR3 runs to 13 residues. CDR1 ENHRY and CDR2 SYGVKD come from the germline V gene. The CDR3 DNA follows: TGTGCCATCAGGGGGGACAGGGAAGGTGGCTACACCTTC. Protein product: CAIRGDREGGYTF.

The genes are TRBV4-1 and TRBJ1-2; TRBD1 matches at 9 bases. Trimming removed 1 base from V and 8 bases from J; junction bases left unmatched: 8. The CDR3 runs 15 residues. Germline assignment: CDR1 MGHRA and CDR2 YSYEKL. The CDR3 DNA sequence: TGCGCCAGCAGCCAAGTAGGGACAGGGAAACACGGCTACACCTTC. It translates to CASSQVGTGKHGYTF.

This clonotype appeared a few times. V is TRBV25-1 and J is TRBJ2-2; D is ambiguous. Per the germline V gene, CDR1 is MGHDK and CDR2 is SYGVNS. The CDR3 runs to 15 residues. The ends were cut back, 5 bases at V and 0 bases at J, with 10 bases in the middle. The CDR3 is CASSKIGANTGELFF. CDR3 coding DNA: TGTGCCAGCAGTAAAATCGGCGCGAACACCGGGGAGCTGTTTTTT.